Below, 6 T cell receptor beta chains from the same sample are listed, as sequenced in a study of T-cell reconstitution after alpha-beta-depleted transplantation in children. Unique molecular identifiers were built into the TCRbeta library. TCRdb re-derived calls from the PCR reads in MiXCR, one entry per CDR3 protein. The sample comprises about 360,000 distinct CDR3 sequences, approximately 12% of which are singletons, and 4% to 5.5% rests with the top ten. The specimen comprised PBMCs, sampled from the stem cell graft. These receptors all stem from a human donor who donated a stem cell graft to a child with Fanconi anemia.

The genes are TRBV2 and TRBJ2-3; D is ambiguous. V lost 8 bases and J 6 bases, leaving 6 bases between the germline ends. CDR1 SNHLY and CDR2 FYNNEI come from the germline V gene. This CDR3 has 10 residues. CDR3 region: CASLWDTQYF. In DNA form, the CDR3 reads TGTGCCAGCCTGTGGGATACGCAGTATTTT.

The chain combines TRBV3-1 with TRBJ2-1; D is ambiguous. Germline V CDR1 and CDR2: LGHDT, YNNKEL (reference sequence). This CDR3 comprises 13 residues. Deletions cut 7 bases from V and 0 bases from J, with 7 bases between. CDR3 amino acids: CASTGGSYNEQFF. The CDR3 bases are TGTGCCAGCACCGGCGGCTCCTACAATGAGCAGTTCTTC.

In this sample, this clonotype turned up a few times. This chain uses TRBV7-9 with TRBJ1-4; 7 nucleotides line up with TRBD1. The CDR3 runs to 13 residues. CDR1 is SEHNR and CDR2 is FQNEAQ in the germline V gene (reference sequence). After removal of 3 bases from V and 10 bases from J, the junction contained 5 bases not matched to a gene. The DNA for the CDR3 is TGTGCCAGCAGCTTTGGGACAGCCGGAAAACTGTTTTTT. This encodes CASSFGTAGKLFF.

The rearrangement links TRBV28 to TRBJ2-1, with 9 bases that match TRBD2. The J segment lost 8 bases and the V segment lost 2 bases, leaving 4 bases of the junction unmatched. Looked up from germline, CDR1 is MDHEN and CDR2 is SYDVKM. The CDR3 covers 14 residues. The CDR3 sequence is CASSLAGGPHEQFF. The CDR3 nucleotides are TGTGCCAGCAGTTTAGCGGGGGGGCCTCATGAGCAGTTCTTC.

The chain has TRBV18 and TRBJ1-1; no clear D. This CDR3 is built from 13 residues. Between the trimmed V and J ends, which lost 3 bases and 7 bases, there was a span of 12 bases. Germline V lookup: CDR1 KGHSH, CDR2 LQKENI. CDR3 in amino acids: CASSPAGRGEAFF. CDR3 nucleotides: TGTGCCAGCTCACCCGCGGGCCGCGGTGAAGCTTTCTTT.

This clonotype has more than one count but fewer than ten. The chain is built from TRBV20-1 and TRBJ1-4; 7 bases match TRBD1. V lost 6 bases to trimming and J lost 6 bases; unmatched junction nucleotides: 7. The germline gives CDR1 DFQATT, CDR2 SNEGSKA (reference sequence). The length of the CDR3 is 13 residues. CDR3 sequence (DNA): TGCAGTGCCTACCGGGACAGTGATGAAAAACTGTTTTTT. Amino acid sequence: CSAYRDSDEKLFF.